One and the same sample provided the 17 T cell receptor beta chains below, sequenced in a study of beta chain features in type 1 diabetes. Every isolated RNA sample was fully reverse transcribed, so sequencing captured expressed TCRB transcripts. The repertoire was sequenced with immunoSEQ multiplex PCR; TCRdb's copy has only in-frame clones and lacks some. This sample has 900,000 or so clones; about 17% occur once, and the top ten carry 0.023%. Input material: naive CD4+ T cells from blood. The receptors were sampled from a woman under 30 in good health.

The CDR3 here is CASSQDLPDTQETQYF. CDR3 bases: TGTGCCAGCAGCCAAGATCTTCCTGACACACAAGAGACCCAGTACTTC. The rearrangement uses TRBV4-2 and TRBJ2-5; D gene ambiguous. The length of the CDR3 is 16 residues. The germline CDR1 and CDR2 sequences are LGHNA and YNFKEQ. Trimming removed 0 bases at V and 2 bases at J, with 13 bases between.

This clone has more than one count but fewer than ten. J is TRBJ1-3 and V is TRBV6-6; TRBD1 agrees at 8 bases. Looked up from germline, CDR1 is MNHNY and CDR2 is SVGAGI (reference sequence). This CDR3 has 15 amino acids. V shed 6 bases and J 4 bases; nucleotides not matched to a gene: 8. The CDR3 DNA sequence: TGTGCCAGCAGCGGACAGGGTGGGATAGGAAACACCATATATTTT. Encoded protein: CASSGQGGIGNTIYF.

This clone has only a few counts. The sample carries other DNA sequences with the same CDR3. The chain carries TRBV19 and TRBJ2-1; 8 nucleotides agree with TRBD2. The germline V gene has CDR1 LNHDA and CDR2 SQIVND (reference sequence). The trim removed 6 bases at V and 0 bases at J, leaving 1 base unmatched. This CDR3 comprises 14 residues. The CDR3 DNA is TGTGCCAGTAGGAGCGGGAGCTCCTACAATGAGCAGTTCTTC. Its translation: CASRSGSSYNEQFF.

This clone was counted between two and nine times. The V call is TRBV28, the J call TRBJ2-1; tentatively, D is TRBD1 (6 bases). V lost 6 bases and J lost 3, with 15 bases in between. The CDR3 runs to 15 residues. From germline, CDR1 is MDHEN and CDR2 SYDVKM. CDR3: CASSSTTGSYNEQFF. CDR3 sequence (DNA): TGTGCCAGCAGCAGTACAACAGGGAGCTACAATGAGCAGTTCTTC.

The chain has TRBV19 and TRBJ2-5, with 8 bases fitting TRBD2. From germline, CDR1 is LNHDA and CDR2 SQIVND (reference sequence). Trimming took 9 bases from V and 7 from J; bases not matched to a gene: 7. The CDR3 totals 12 residues. CDR3 coding DNA: TGTGCCAGCAATAGCGGGGTCGGGACCCAGTACTTC. Protein sequence: CASNSGVGTQYF.

V and J are TRBV7-2 and TRBJ2-2; 13 positions agree with TRBD2. The germline gives CDR1 SGHTA, CDR2 FQGNSA. V lost 3 bases and J lost 9; bases outside the gene matches: 10. This CDR3 has 17 residues. The CDR3 region has the DNA TGTGCCAGCAGCTTCGGACTAGCGGGAGCCTTCGGACGGGAGCTGTTTTTT. This sequence encodes CASSFGLAGAFGRELFF.

This chain uses TRBV13 with TRBJ2-1, with 7 bases matching TRBD2. The CDR3 contains 17 residues. CDR1 and CDR2 (germline): PRHDT, FYEKMQ (reference sequence). The trim removed 4 bases at V and 4 bases at J, leaving 13 bases unmatched. The CDR3 DNA sequence: TGTGCCAGCAGCTCGACTAGCCAGGCTAAAAAATACAATGAGCAGTTCTTC. Protein: CASSSTSQAKKYNEQFF.

The chain uses TRBV19 and TRBJ2-7; 9 nucleotides align to TRBD1. The CDR3 has 14 amino acids. Germline trimming cut 5 bases from V and 7 bases from J; bases unmatched to any gene: 9. Germline CDR1 reads LNHDA; CDR2 reads SQIVND (reference sequence). CDR3 nucleotide sequence: TGTGCCAGTAGTGCGGGACAGGGATCTCTGGAGCAGTACTTC. Translation gives CASSAGQGSLEQYF.

In this sample, this clone turned up a few times. V and J are TRBV2 and TRBJ1-1, with a tentative D call TRBD1 (5 bases). The germline V gene has CDR1 SNHLY and CDR2 FYNNEI. The CDR3 consists of 10 residues. Trimming removed 6 bases from V and 8 bases from J, with 7 bases in between. The CDR3 spells CASRRDEAFF. CDR3 coding DNA: TGTGCCAGCAGGAGGGACGAAGCTTTCTTT.

The chain links TRBV7-2 to TRBJ1-3; 8 nucleotides line up with TRBD1. The CDR3 contains 13 residues. Trimming took 3 bases from V and 8 from J; bases not matched to a gene: 3. CDR1 and CDR2 from the germline V gene are SGHTA and FQGNSA. In nucleotides, the CDR3 is TGTGCCAGCAGCTTTAACAGGGGGGACACCATATATTTT. Translating it yields CASSFNRGDTIYF.

This clone has a handful of counts. V usage is TRBV9 and J usage is TRBJ2-1; 9 nucleotides match TRBD1. Germline values: CDR1 SGDLS, CDR2 YYNGEE. This CDR3 has 13 amino acids. V was pared by 3 bases and J by 10 bases, with 5 bases of the junction left unmatched. The CDR3 DNA sequence: TGTGCCAGCAGCGAGGGACAGGGTAGAGAGCAGTTCTTC. Translated, it gives CASSEGQGREQFF. Looking up the rest from reference TRBV9 and TRBJ2-1 gives the full variable domain: DSGVTQTPKHLITATGQRVTLRCSPRSGDLSVYWYQQSLDQGLQFLIQYYNGEERAKGNILERFSAQQFPDLHSELNLSSLELGDSALYFCASSEGQGREQFFGPGTRLTVL.

This clone was counted between two and nine times. The identical CDR3 is also encoded by other nucleotide sequences in the sample. The DNA of the CDR3 is TGTGCCAGCAGTTTAGGGGGGTACGAGCAGTACTTC. This gives the protein CASSLGGYEQYF. The chain combines TRBV28 with TRBJ2-7; possible D gene TRBD2, 6 bases. V was clipped by 2 bases and J by 4 bases, with 6 bases between them. The CDR3 consists of 12 residues. Germline loops: CDR1 MDHEN, CDR2 SYDVKM.

This clone was observed a handful of times. The chain links TRBV4-2 to TRBJ2-7; D remains unclear. Germline V gives CDR1 LGHNA, CDR2 YNFKEQ. V dropped 0 bases and J dropped 7 bases, with 7 bases sitting between them. This CDR3 has 12 amino acids. CDR3 in amino acids: CASSQEPVEQYF. Written as DNA, the CDR3 is TGTGCCAGCAGCCAAGAACCAGTAGAGCAGTACTTC.

This clone was seen a handful of times. The J gene is TRBJ2-5, the V gene TRBV25-1; a weak D match, TRBD2 (6 bases). V gave up 4 bases and J gave up 1 base, with 16 bases separating them. Germline V CDR1 and CDR2: MGHDK, SYGVNS. The CDR3 is made up of 16 amino acids. CDR3 residues: CASSVLIGSGQETQYF. Here the CDR3 DNA reads TGTGCCAGCAGTGTCCTAATCGGTAGCGGCCAAGAGACCCAGTACTTC. The full variable domain, rest sourced from reference TRBV25-1 and TRBJ2-5, is EADIYQTPRYLVIGTGKKITLECSQTMGHDKMYWYQQDPGMELHLIHYSYGVNSTEKGDLSSESTVSRIRTEHFPLTLESARPSHTSQYLCASSVLIGSGQETQYFGPGTRLLVL.

A few counts support this clone. The gene calls are TRBV7-6 and TRBJ1-3; TRBD1 aligns across 7 bases. The CDR3 is 14 amino acids. Trimming removed 4 bases from V and 6 bases from J; junction bases left unmatched: 6. CDR1 SGHVS and CDR2 FNYEAQ come from the germline V gene. DNA of the CDR3: TGTGCCAGCAGCTCCGAGGGACAGCTAAACACCATATATTTT. It codes for CASSSEGQLNTIYF.

In its sample, this clone was seen a few times. The rearrangement links TRBV29-1 to TRBJ2-3; TRBD1 or TRBD2 may be the D gene (6 bases each). CDR3 length: 13 residues. Trimming took off 6 bases at V and 2 bases at J, with 12 bases between the two ends. Germline V gives CDR1 SQVTM, CDR2 ANQGSEA. The CDR3 DNA reads as TGCAGCGTAGGACAGCGGGCCACAGATACGCAGTATTTT. Encoded protein: CSVGQRATDTQYF.

This clone was counted a few times. Other DNA sequences in this specimen translate into the identical CDR3. The CDR3 bases are TGCAGTGCTAGAGTCGTCTACGAGCAGTACTTC. Its protein is CSARVVYEQYF. The chain combines TRBV20-1 with TRBJ2-7; D unclear. The CDR3 is 11 residues long. Germline V gene sequence: CDR1 DFQATT, CDR2 SNEGSKA (reference sequence). V was pared by 1 base and J by 3 bases, with 4 bases between.